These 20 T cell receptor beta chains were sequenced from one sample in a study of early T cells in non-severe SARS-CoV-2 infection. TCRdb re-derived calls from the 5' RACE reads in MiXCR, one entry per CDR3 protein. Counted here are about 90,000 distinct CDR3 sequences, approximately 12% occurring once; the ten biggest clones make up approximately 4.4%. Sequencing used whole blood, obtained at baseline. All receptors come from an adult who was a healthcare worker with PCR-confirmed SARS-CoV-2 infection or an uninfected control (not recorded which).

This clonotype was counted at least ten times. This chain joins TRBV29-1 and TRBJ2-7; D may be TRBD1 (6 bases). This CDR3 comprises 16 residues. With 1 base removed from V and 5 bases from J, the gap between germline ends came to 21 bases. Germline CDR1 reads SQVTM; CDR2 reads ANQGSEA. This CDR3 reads CSVEAKGPTGLDEQYF. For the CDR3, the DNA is TGCAGCGTTGAAGCCAAGGGCCCGACAGGACTCGACGAGCAGTACTTC.

The DNA of the CDR3 is TGTGCCAGCAGCGTCGACACGGTCCCGGGACCCCTCCACTTT. It encodes CASSVDTVPGPLHF. The rearrangement links TRBV2 to TRBJ1-6; no clear D gene. Trimming left V 6 bases short and J 12 bases short, with 18 bases between. CDR1 and CDR2 from the germline V gene are SNHLY and FYNNEI. CDR3 length equals 14 residues.

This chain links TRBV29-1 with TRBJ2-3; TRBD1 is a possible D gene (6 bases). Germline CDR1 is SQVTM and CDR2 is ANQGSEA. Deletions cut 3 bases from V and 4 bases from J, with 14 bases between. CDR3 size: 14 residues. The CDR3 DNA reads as TGCAGCGTTGATATGGGGCCAGGGGCAGATACGCAGTATTTT. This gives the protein CSVDMGPGADTQYF.

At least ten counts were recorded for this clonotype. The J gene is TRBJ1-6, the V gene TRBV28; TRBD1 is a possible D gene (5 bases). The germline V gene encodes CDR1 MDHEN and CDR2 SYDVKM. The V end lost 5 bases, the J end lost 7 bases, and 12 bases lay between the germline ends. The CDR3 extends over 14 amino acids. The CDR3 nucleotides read TGTGCCAGCAGTCCCGGGGCAGGGAATTCACCCCTCCACTTT. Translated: CASSPGAGNSPLHF.

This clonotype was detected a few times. The CDR3 sequence is CASSSGTKAYNEQFF. As DNA, the CDR3 is TGTGCCAGCAGCTCCGGGACTAAGGCTTACAATGAGCAGTTCTTC. V usage is TRBV11-2 and J usage is TRBJ2-1; TRBD2 agrees at 7 bases. The CDR3 spans 15 residues. Germline trimming cut 4 bases from V and 4 bases from J; bases unmatched to any gene: 7. Germline lookup yields CDR1 SGHAT and CDR2 FQNNGV.

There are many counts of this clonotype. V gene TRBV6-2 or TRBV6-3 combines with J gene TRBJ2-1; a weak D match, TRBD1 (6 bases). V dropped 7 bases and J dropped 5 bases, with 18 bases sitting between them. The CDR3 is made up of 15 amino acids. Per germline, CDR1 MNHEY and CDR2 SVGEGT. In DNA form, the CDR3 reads TGTGCCAGCACCCGGGTAGGGGGAGTTAACAATGAGCAGTTCTTC. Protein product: CASTRVGGVNNEQFF.

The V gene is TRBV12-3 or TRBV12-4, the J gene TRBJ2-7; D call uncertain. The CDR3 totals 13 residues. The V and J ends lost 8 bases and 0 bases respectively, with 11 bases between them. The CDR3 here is CASCFQSSYEQYF. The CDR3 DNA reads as TGTGCCAGCTGCTTTCAGAGCTCCTACGAGCAGTACTTC.

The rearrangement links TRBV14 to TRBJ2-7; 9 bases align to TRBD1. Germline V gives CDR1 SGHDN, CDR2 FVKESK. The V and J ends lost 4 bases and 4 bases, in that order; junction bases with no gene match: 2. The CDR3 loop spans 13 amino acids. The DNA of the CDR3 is TGTGCCAGCAGCCCGGACAGGGGTTACGAGCAGTACTTC. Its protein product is CASSPDRGYEQYF.

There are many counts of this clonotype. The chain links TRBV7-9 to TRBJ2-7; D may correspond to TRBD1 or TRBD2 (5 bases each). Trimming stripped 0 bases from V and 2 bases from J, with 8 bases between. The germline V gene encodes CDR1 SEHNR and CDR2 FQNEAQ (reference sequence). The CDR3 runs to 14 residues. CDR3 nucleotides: TGTGCCAGCAGCTTAGCGGGGGTACCCTACGAGCAGTACTTC. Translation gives CASSLAGVPYEQYF.

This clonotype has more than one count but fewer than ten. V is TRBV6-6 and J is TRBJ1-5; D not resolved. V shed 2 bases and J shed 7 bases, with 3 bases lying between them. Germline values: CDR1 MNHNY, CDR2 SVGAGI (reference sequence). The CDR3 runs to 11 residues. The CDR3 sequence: CASSYPQPQHF. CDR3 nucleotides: TGTGCCAGCAGTTACCCCCAGCCCCAGCATTTT.

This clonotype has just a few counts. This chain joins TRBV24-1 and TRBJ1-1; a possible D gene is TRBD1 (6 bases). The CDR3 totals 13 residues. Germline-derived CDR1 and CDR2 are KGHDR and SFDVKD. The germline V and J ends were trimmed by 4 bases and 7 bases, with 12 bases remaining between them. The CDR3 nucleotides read TGTGCCACCAGTGACCCGACAGGAGTTGAAGCTTTCTTT. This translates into CATSDPTGVEAFF.

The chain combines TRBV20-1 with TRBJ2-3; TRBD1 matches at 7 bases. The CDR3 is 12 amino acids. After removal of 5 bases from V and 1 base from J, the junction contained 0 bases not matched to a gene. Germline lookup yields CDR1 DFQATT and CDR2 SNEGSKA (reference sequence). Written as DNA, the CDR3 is TGCAGTGCTCAGGGGGGCACAGATACGCAGTATTTT. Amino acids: CSAQGGTDTQYF.

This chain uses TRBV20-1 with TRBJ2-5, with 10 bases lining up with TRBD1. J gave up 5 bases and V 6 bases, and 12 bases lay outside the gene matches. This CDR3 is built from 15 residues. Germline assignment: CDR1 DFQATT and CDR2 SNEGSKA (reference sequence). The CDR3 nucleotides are TGCAGTGCGCAGACAGGGGGCTCGAGGGGTGAGACCCAGTACTTC. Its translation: CSAQTGGSRGETQYF.

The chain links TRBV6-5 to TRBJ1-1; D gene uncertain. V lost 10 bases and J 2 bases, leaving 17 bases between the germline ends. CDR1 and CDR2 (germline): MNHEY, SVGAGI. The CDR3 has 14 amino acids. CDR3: CATKPPYGNTEAFF. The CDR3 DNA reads TGTGCCACCAAACCCCCCTACGGAAACACTGAAGCTTTCTTT.

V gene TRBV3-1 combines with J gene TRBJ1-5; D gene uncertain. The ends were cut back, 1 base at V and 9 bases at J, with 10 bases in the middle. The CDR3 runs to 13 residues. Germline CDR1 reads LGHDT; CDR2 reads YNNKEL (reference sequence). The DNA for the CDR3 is TGTGCCAGCAGCCAAGGCTATCCGGGGCCCCAGCATTTT. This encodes CASSQGYPGPQHF.

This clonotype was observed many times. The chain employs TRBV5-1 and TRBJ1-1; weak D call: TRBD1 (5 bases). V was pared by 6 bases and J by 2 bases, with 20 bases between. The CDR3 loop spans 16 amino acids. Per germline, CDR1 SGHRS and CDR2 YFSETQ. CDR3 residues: CASKKGPTGVNTEAFF. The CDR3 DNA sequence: TGCGCCAGCAAAAAGGGCCCAACAGGTGTCAACACTGAAGCTTTCTTT.

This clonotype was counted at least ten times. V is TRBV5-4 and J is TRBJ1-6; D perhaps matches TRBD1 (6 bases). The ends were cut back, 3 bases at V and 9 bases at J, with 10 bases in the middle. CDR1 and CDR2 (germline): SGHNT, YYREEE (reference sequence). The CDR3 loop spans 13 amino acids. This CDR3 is CASSSQGSSPLHF. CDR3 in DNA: TGTGCCAGCAGCTCACAGGGAAGTTCACCCCTCCACTTT. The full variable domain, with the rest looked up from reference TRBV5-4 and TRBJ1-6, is ETGVTQSPTHLIKTRGQQVTLRCSSQSGHNTVSWYQQALGQGPQFIFQYYREEENGRGNFPPRFSGLQFPNYSSELNVNALELDDSALYLCASSSQGSSPLHFGNGTRLTVT.

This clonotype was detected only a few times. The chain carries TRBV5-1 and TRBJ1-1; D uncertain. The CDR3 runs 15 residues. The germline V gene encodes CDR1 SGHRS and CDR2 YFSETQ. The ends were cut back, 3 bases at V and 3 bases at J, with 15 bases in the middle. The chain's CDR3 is CASSSSPGQDTEAFF. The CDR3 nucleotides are TGCGCCAGCAGCTCGTCCCCGGGCCAGGACACTGAAGCTTTCTTT.

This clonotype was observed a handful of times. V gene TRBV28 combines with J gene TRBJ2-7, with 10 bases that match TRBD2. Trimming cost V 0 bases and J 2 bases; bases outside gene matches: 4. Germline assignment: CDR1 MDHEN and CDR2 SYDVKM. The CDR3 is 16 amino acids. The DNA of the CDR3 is TGTGCCAGCAGTTTATGGGCTAGCGGGAGTACCTACGAGCAGTACTTC. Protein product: CASSLWASGSTYEQYF. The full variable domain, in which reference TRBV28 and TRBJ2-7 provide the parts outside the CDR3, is DVKVTQSSRYLVKRTGEKVFLECVQDMDHENMFWYRQDPGLGLRLIYFSYDVKMKEKGDIPEGYSVSREKKERFSLILESASTNQTSMYLCASSLWASGSTYEQYFGPGTRLTVT.

For the CDR3, the DNA is TGTGCCAGCAGCCTAATAGCGGGAGTTTCTACCGGGGAGCTGTTTTTT. Its translation: CASSLIAGVSTGELFF. V and J are TRBV11-2 and TRBJ2-2, with 9 nucleotides matching TRBD2. J gave up 5 bases and V 5 bases, and 9 bases lay outside the gene matches. Germline loops: CDR1 SGHAT, CDR2 FQNNGV. The CDR3 consists of 16 residues.